This TCR beta chain was recorded in a study of cytomegalovirus exposure and HLA in healthy donors. Study observations and caveats: In a later analysis, TCR beta V- and J-gene trimming was associated with a missense DCLRE1C variant. In a later analysis, donors in an Asian-associated ancestry cluster reportedly had fewer N-insertions in productive TCRs than the cohort mean.

Both 60 Vbeta primers and 13 Jbeta primers went into the PCR. Measured with immunoSEQ multiplex PCR; TCRdb has only the in-frame clones, and not every one. The sample contains 95,000 to 100,000 clones, roughly 79% of which appear only once. Notes on this clone: Its target is not known.

V was trimmed by 2 bases and J by 2 bases, leaving 9 bases between them. The CDR3 contains 14 residues. Germline V gives CDR1 SNHLY, CDR2 FYNNEI. Input material: PBMCs. The receptor comes from a man aged 35 to 55 in good health and CMV-seronegative. The chain is built from TRBV2 and TRBJ1-2; D gene unclear. CDR3 loop: CASSESSGNYGYTF. Written as DNA, the CDR3 is TGTGCCAGCAGTGAAAGTTCGGGGAACTATGGCTACACCTTC.